Below, 28 T cell receptor beta chains from the same sample are listed, as sequenced in a study of shared clonotypes between healthy human individuals. Method: immunoSEQ multiplex PCR; TCRdb's copy keeps in-frame clones and lacks some. Here the sample spans hundreds of thousands of clones, about 96% being singletons. CD8 cells regarded as naive lacked CD45RO, were positively chosen for CCR7, and omitted terminally differentiated effector memory CD45RA+ cells. Sequenced: naive CD8+ T cells sorted from blood. The receptors shown here come from a woman in her thirties in good health.

The chain is built from TRBV2 and TRBJ1-5; tentative D call: TRBD1 (5 bases). CDR1 and CDR2 (germline): SNHLY, FYNNEI. The germline V and J ends were trimmed by 1 base and 6 bases, with 7 bases remaining between them. The CDR3 length is 13 residues. The CDR3 region is CASSEDGGQPQHF. The CDR3 nucleotides are TGTGCCAGCAGTGAAGATGGGGGTCAGCCCCAGCATTTT. The full variable domain, with the rest looked up from reference TRBV2 and TRBJ1-5, is EPEVTQTPSHQVTQMGQEVILRCVPISNHLYFYWYRQILGQKVEFLVSFYNNEISEKSEIFDDQFSVERPDGSNFTLKIRSTKLEDSAMYFCASSEDGGQPQHFGDGTRLSIL.

A single count supports this clone. This chain joins TRBV27 and TRBJ2-3; D gene ambiguous. The CDR3 is made up of 14 amino acids. V lost 2 bases and J 6 bases, leaving 12 bases between the germline ends. Germline V gene sequence: CDR1 MNHEY, CDR2 SMNVEV (reference sequence). CDR3 DNA sequence: TGTGCCAGCAGTTTAGGGATGAGACGTGATACGCAGTATTTT. Translated: CASSLGMRRDTQYF.

This sequence joins TRBV27 and TRBJ2-1; D is unresolved. CDR3 size: 17 residues. Germline CDR1 MNHEY, CDR2 SMNVEV (reference sequence). The V gene lost 2 bases and the J gene lost 8 bases, with 22 bases spanning the gap. CDR3 DNA sequence: TGTGCCAGCAGTTTAAAACCATCACACGGGTGGGTCGATGAGCAGTTCTTC. It yields the protein CASSLKPSHGWVDEQFF.

The chain joins TRBV19 to TRBJ1-1, with D unclear. The V end lost 7 bases, the J end lost 2 bases, and 11 bases lay between the germline ends. From germline, CDR1 is LNHDA and CDR2 SQIVND (reference sequence). CDR3 length: 13 amino acids. The CDR3 spells CASTLTDNTEAFF. CDR3 nucleotide sequence: TGTGCCAGTACCCTGACGGATAACACTGAAGCTTTCTTT.

This clone has a single count. The J gene is TRBJ2-1, the V gene TRBV7-9; D is ambiguous. This CDR3 is built from 12 residues. Trimming took off 5 bases at V and 10 bases at J, with 12 bases between the two ends. Germline V CDR1 and CDR2: SEHNR, FQNEAQ (reference sequence). CDR3 amino acids: CASSPRADEQFF. Written as DNA, the CDR3 is TGTGCCAGCAGCCCCCGGGCTGACGAGCAGTTCTTC.

This clone was detected only once. The rearrangement joins TRBV4-1 to TRBJ2-5; 9 bases line up with TRBD2. This CDR3 comprises 17 residues. The V gene end was trimmed by 0 bases and the J gene end by 5 bases; junction bases not matched to a gene: 10. In germline, CDR1 is MGHRA, CDR2 YSYEKL. The CDR3 coding sequence is TGCGCCAGCAGCCAAGATCCCGGACTAGCGATTCGGGAGACCCAGTACTTC. This encodes CASSQDPGLAIRETQYF.

The rearrangement joins TRBV7-8 to TRBJ1-1; 7 bases agree with TRBD1. The J segment lost 1 base and the V segment lost 0 bases, leaving 5 bases of the junction unmatched. This CDR3 contains 16 residues. Per germline, CDR1 SGHVS and CDR2 FQNEAQ. The DNA for the CDR3 is TGTGCCAGCAGCTTAGCAGGGGGCGGTTGGAACACTGAAGCTTTCTTT. This gives the protein CASSLAGGGWNTEAFF.

The genes are TRBV4-1 and TRBJ1-4, with D unresolved. Looked up from germline, CDR1 is MGHRA and CDR2 is YSYEKL. V shed 0 bases and J shed 4 bases, with 6 bases lying between them. The CDR3 contains 14 residues. The CDR3 here is CASSQDSVNEKLFF. CDR3 coding DNA: TGCGCCAGCAGCCAAGATTCAGTTAATGAAAAACTGTTTTTT.

This clone was detected a few times. The rearrangement joins TRBV19 to TRBJ1-2, with unresolved D. The germline V and J ends were trimmed by 1 base and 6 bases, with 12 bases remaining between them. The CDR3 totals 14 residues. Germline-derived CDR1 and CDR2 are LNHDA and SQIVND (reference sequence). CDR3 residues: CASSIGTGSHGYTF. The CDR3 coding sequence is TGTGCCAGTAGTATAGGCACTGGCAGCCATGGCTACACCTTC.

This chain links TRBV6-6 with TRBJ1-2; a possible D gene is TRBD1 (5 bases). The CDR3 has 14 amino acids. V was trimmed by 4 bases and J by 6 bases, leaving 15 bases between them. From germline, CDR1 is MNHNY and CDR2 SVGAGI (reference sequence). CDR3 sequence reads: CASSFTWGGDGYTF. For the CDR3, the DNA is TGTGCCAGCAGTTTTACTTGGGGGGGGGATGGCTACACCTTC.

In regard to this clone: This same CDR3 is encoded by further DNA sequences in the sample. This rearrangement joins TRBV6-5 to TRBJ2-3; tentative D call: TRBD2 (5 bases). CDR3 length: 15 residues. Trimming pared 0 bases from V and 0 bases from J, leaving 7 bases between. Germline CDR1 and CDR2: MNHEY and SVGAGI. The CDR3 coding sequence is TGTGCCAGCAGTTACTCGAGCGGAAGCACAGATACGCAGTATTTT. It translates to CASSYSSGSTDTQYF.

The sample holds one count of this clone. The chain carries TRBV27 and TRBJ1-2, with TRBD1 identical over 10 bases. Trimming removed 5 bases from V and 5 bases from J; junction bases left unmatched: 5. Germline values: CDR1 MNHEY, CDR2 SMNVEV (reference sequence). There are 14 residues in the CDR3. The CDR3 nucleotides are TGTGCCAGCAGTCAGACAGGGGGCAATTATGGCTACACCTTC. It codes for CASSQTGGNYGYTF.

The rearrangement uses TRBV27 and TRBJ1-5; D is perhaps TRBD1 (5 bases). The CDR3 covers 16 residues. The germline V gene has CDR1 MNHEY and CDR2 SMNVEV (reference sequence). V lost 7 bases and J 3 bases, leaving 19 bases between the germline ends. This chain's CDR3 is CASNPAGGEINQPQHF. CDR3 DNA sequence: TGTGCCAGCAACCCCGCGGGAGGGGAGATCAATCAGCCCCAGCATTTT.

The rearrangement links TRBV19 to TRBJ2-1, with TRBD2 matching 14 bases. This CDR3 comprises 18 residues. After removal of 3 bases from V and 7 bases from J, the junction contained 11 bases not matched to a gene. Per germline, CDR1 LNHDA and CDR2 SQIVND (reference sequence). The CDR3 loop is CASSMWGLAGDIGNEQFF. The CDR3 DNA reads as TGTGCCAGTAGTATGTGGGGACTAGCGGGAGATATTGGGAATGAGCAGTTCTTC. The full variable domain, completed using reference TRBV19 and TRBJ2-1, is DGGITQSPKYLFRKEGQNVTLSCEQNLNHDAMYWYRQDPGQGLRLIYYSQIVNDFQKGDIAEGYSVSREKKESFPLTVTSAQKNPTAFYLCASSMWGLAGDIGNEQFFGPGTRLTVL.

The chain links TRBV7-6 to TRBJ2-7; D uncertain. Trimming removed 11 bases from V and 3 bases from J, with 17 bases in between. Per germline, CDR1 SGHVS and CDR2 FNYEAQ. The CDR3 totals 13 residues. This CDR3 reads CAVRDESSYEQYF. The CDR3 coding sequence is TGTGCCGTCCGAGATGAGTCCAGCTACGAGCAGTACTTC.

The chain links TRBV7-9 to TRBJ2-2, with TRBD2 identical over 7 bases. V shed 5 bases and J 4 bases; nucleotides not matched to a gene: 10. In germline, CDR1 is SEHNR, CDR2 FQNEAQ (reference sequence). This CDR3 comprises 16 residues. The CDR3 reads CASSRASSGSTGELFF. CDR3 DNA sequence: TGTGCCAGCAGCCGCGCCTCTAGCGGAAGCACCGGGGAGCTGTTTTTT.

The J gene is TRBJ2-7, the V gene TRBV7-9, with no clear D. The CDR3 spans 12 residues. Trimming took 4 bases from V and 1 from J, leaving 5 bases between them. The germline V gene has CDR1 SEHNR and CDR2 FQNEAQ (reference sequence). CDR3 nucleotides: TGTGCCAGCAGCTCCCTATCCTACGAGCAGTACTTC. Translation: CASSSLSYEQYF.

This clone appeared once. This chain links TRBV28 with TRBJ2-1; D is unresolved. The germline gives CDR1 MDHEN, CDR2 SYDVKM. V was pared by 8 bases and J by 10 bases, with 12 bases between. The CDR3 length is 11 residues. CDR3 in amino acids: CASSSLGEQFF. CDR3 nucleotide sequence: TGTGCCAGCTCCAGTTTGGGGGAGCAGTTCTTC. Full variable domain (outside the CDR3, taken from reference TRBV28 and TRBJ2-1): DVKVTQSSRYLVKRTGEKVFLECVQDMDHENMFWYRQDPGLGLRLIYFSYDVKMKEKGDIPEGYSVSREKKERFSLILESASTNQTSMYLCASSSLGEQFFGPGTRLTVL.

The chain links TRBV2 to TRBJ2-1, with 10 bases fitting TRBD2. V was pared by 1 base and J by 0 bases, with 9 bases of the junction left unmatched. This CDR3 has 19 residues. CDR1 is SNHLY and CDR2 is FYNNEI in the germline V gene. In DNA, the CDR3 is TGTGCCAGCAGTGAAGTACTAGCGGGATGGGGGAGCTCCTACAATGAGCAGTTCTTC. The encoded protein is CASSEVLAGWGSSYNEQFF.

The chain carries TRBV7-9 and TRBJ1-1; the D is unclear. The CDR3 is 11 amino acids. Trimming took off 10 bases at V and 8 bases at J, with 14 bases between the two ends. CDR1 and CDR2 (germline): SEHNR, FQNEAQ (reference sequence). The CDR3 protein is CATRAGSEAFF. The CDR3 bases are TGTGCCACGCGAGCCGGGTCCGAAGCTTTCTTT.

J is TRBJ1-5 and V is TRBV5-6; perhaps TRBD1 as D (5 bases). CDR1 is SGHDT and CDR2 is YYEEEE in the germline V gene. This CDR3 spans 15 amino acids. Trimming removed 5 bases from V and 4 bases from J, with 16 bases in between. The DNA of the CDR3 is TGTGCCAGCAGTCAGGCCGGGACGGATAATCAGCCCCAGCATTTT. Translated: CASSQAGTDNQPQHF.

This clone was counted a single time. V and J are TRBV6-5 and TRBJ2-7; D gene unclear. V lost 6 bases to trimming and J lost 6 bases, with 9 bases between them. The CDR3 spans 11 residues. Germline V CDR1 and CDR2: MNHEY, SVGAGI. CDR3 sequence (DNA): TGTGCCAGCAGCCCCGGTGGCGAGCAGTACTTC. Encoded protein: CASSPGGEQYF.

This rearrangement joins TRBV2 to TRBJ2-7; 10 bases match TRBD2. V lost 10 bases, J lost 1 base, and 10 bases stayed unmatched. The CDR3 spans 15 residues. Germline V lookup: CDR1 SNHLY, CDR2 FYNNEI. The CDR3 DNA is TGTGCCACCGACGTGGTAGCGGGAGGATCCTACGAGCAGTACTTC. It encodes CATDVVAGGSYEQYF.

This clone was observed a single time. The chain uses TRBV5-4 and TRBJ2-7; 12 nucleotides line up with TRBD2. Germline CDR1 is SGHNT and CDR2 is YYREEE (reference sequence). V shed 1 base and J 4 bases; nucleotides not matched to a gene: 3. The CDR3 contains 15 residues. Here the CDR3 reads CASSLWGTSGYEQYF. Here the CDR3 DNA reads TGTGCCAGCAGCTTGTGGGGGACTAGCGGGTACGAGCAGTACTTC.

The rearrangement uses TRBV4-1 and TRBJ1-5; D is uncertain. This CDR3 contains 15 residues. Between the trimmed V and J ends, which lost 1 base and 7 bases, there was a span of 14 bases. CDR1 and CDR2 from the germline V gene are MGHRA and YSYEKL. The DNA for the CDR3 is TGCGCCAGCAGCCAAGCCCTCCTTGCTAGCCAGCCCCAGCATTTT. The encoded protein is CASSQALLASQPQHF.

The chain recombines TRBV4-2 with TRBJ2-3; 7 bases are a match to TRBD2. V lost 0 bases to trimming and J lost 6 bases; unmatched junction nucleotides: 9. The germline V gene encodes CDR1 LGHNA and CDR2 YNFKEQ. There are 16 residues in the CDR3. The CDR3 nucleotides are TGTGCCAGCAGCCAAGAATTCGCGGGAGTAGACGATACGCAGTATTTT. Protein product: CASSQEFAGVDDTQYF.

V and J are TRBV5-6 and TRBJ2-7, with 7 bases matching TRBD1. Germline V gene lookup returns CDR1 SGHDT and CDR2 YYEEEE. The CDR3 covers 16 residues. V shed 4 bases and J 3 bases; nucleotides not matched to a gene: 13. CDR3 amino acids: CASSHTQIGDSYEQYF. In DNA form, the CDR3 reads TGTGCCAGCAGCCACACACAAATTGGGGACAGCTACGAGCAGTACTTC. Drawing the rest from reference TRBV5-6 and TRBJ2-7, the complete variable domain is DAGVTQSPTHLIKTRGQQVTLRCSPKSGHDTVSWYQQALGQGPQFIFQYYEEEERQRGNFPDRFSGHQFPNYSSELNVNALLLGDSALYLCASSHTQIGDSYEQYFGPGTRLTVT.

The chain couples TRBV30 to TRBJ2-1; TRBD1 matches at 11 bases. Germline CDR1 reads GTSNPN; CDR2 reads SVGIG (reference sequence). The V segment lost 0 bases and the J segment 3 bases; nucleotides outside the gene matches: 4. The CDR3 runs to 16 residues. For the CDR3, the DNA is TGTGCCTGGAGTGTTCCCGGGACAGGGGGCTACAATGAGCAGTTCTTC. Encoded protein: CAWSVPGTGGYNEQFF.